This T cell receptor beta chain was sequenced during a study of OX40 agonist ivuxolimab in advanced cancers. The data were produced by immunoSEQ multiplex PCR, yet TCRdb's version contains in-frame clones alone and is incomplete. Of 65,000 to 85,000 clones in the sample, 70% to 90% were seen once. Trimming cost V 7 bases and J 5 bases; bases outside gene matches: 6. CDR3 length: 13 residues. Germline CDR1 is SNHLY and CDR2 is FYNNEI. The J gene is TRBJ2-5, the V gene TRBV2, with TRBD1 matching over 8 bases. The source of this sequence is an adult with an advanced solid tumor such as melanoma, head and neck, liver or kidney cancer. The starting material was CD4+ or CD8+ T cells sorted from blood, obtained in a trial of the OX40 agonist ivuxolimab. The CDR3: CASTRTGPETQYF. The CDR3 coding sequence is TGTGCCAGCACTCGGACAGGGCCGGAGACCCAGTACTTC.